The clone carrying this T cell receptor beta chain was picked up many times. The antigen remains unidentified. Amplified TCR beta CDR3 regions derived from RNA transcripts. During a first-round RT-PCR of the TCR CDR3, the HTBI primer set was used. TCRdb redid the calling of the multiplex PCR reads with MiXCR, one entry per CDR3 protein. Of around 500,000 distinct CDR3 sequences listed, around a fifth are singletons. These data originate in a study of T cells in Graves' hyperthyroidism and ophthalmopathy. The study, taken as a whole, reports: For ophthalmopathy, model prediction preceded onset by a median roughly 5.9 months.

The germline V gene has CDR1 DFQATT and CDR2 SNEGSKA (reference sequence). The CDR3 contains 15 residues. V lost 0 bases to trimming and J lost 1 base; unmatched junction nucleotides: 5. The sequencing input was blood. The chain joins TRBV20-1 to TRBJ2-5; 7 bases match TRBD2. The source of this sequence is a woman in her 70s with Graves' ophthalmopathy. CDR3 nucleotides: TGCAGTGCTAGAGATGGGCGGGAGCTCCAAGAGACCCAGTACTTC. It specifies CSARDGRELQETQYF.